These 22 T cell receptor beta chains originate from one sample sequenced in a study of blood T cell repertoires in COVID-19. Measured with immunoSEQ multiplex PCR; TCRdb has only the in-frame clones, and not every one. The repertoire holds 90,000 to 120,000 clones, with around 85% as singletons. The sample comprised PBMCs or T cells enriched from blood (not recorded which). These receptors were collected from a woman aged 50 to 60 who had recovered from COVID-19.

In DNA, the CDR3 is TGTGCCAGCAGATTAACACAGGGCCCCACTGAAGCTTTCTTT. This encodes CASRLTQGPTEAFF. The gene calls are TRBV2 and TRBJ1-1; weak D call: TRBD1 (6 bases). This CDR3 comprises 14 residues. The germline V gene encodes CDR1 SNHLY and CDR2 FYNNEI. V was trimmed by 6 bases and J by 4 bases, leaving 15 bases between them.

The chain couples TRBV20-1 to TRBJ1-1; TRBD1 might be the D (6 bases). This CDR3 contains 11 residues. With 5 bases removed from V and 8 bases from J, the gap between germline ends came to 12 bases. The germline gives CDR1 DFQATT, CDR2 SNEGSKA (reference sequence). CDR3 in DNA: TGCAGTGCTCGAACCGGGACAGAAGCTTTCTTT. Amino acids: CSARTGTEAFF.

The chain is built from TRBV3-1 (or the pseudogene TRBV3-2) and TRBJ1-2; D is perhaps TRBD1 (5 bases). Between the trimmed V and J ends, which lost 4 bases and 5 bases, there was a span of 14 bases. The CDR3 length is 14 residues. Germline CDR1 LGHDT, CDR2 YNNKEL (reference sequence). CDR3 DNA: TGTGCCAGCAGCCCGAGAATCAAGGGGTATGGCTACACCTTC. It encodes CASSPRIKGYGYTF.

The CDR3 is CASSLSRGGVDTQYF. The CDR3 DNA is TGCGCCAGCAGCTTGTCGCGGGGAGGTGTAGATACGCAGTATTTT. V is TRBV5-1 and J is TRBJ2-3, with a weak D call TRBD2 (6 bases). V shed 1 base and J shed 5 bases, with 14 bases lying between them. Germline V gene sequence: CDR1 SGHRS, CDR2 YFSETQ. The CDR3 consists of 15 residues.

The chain has TRBV4-1 and TRBJ2-3; the match to TRBD1 covers 7 bases. This CDR3 is built from 15 residues. Per the germline V gene, CDR1 is MGHRA and CDR2 is YSYEKL. V was pared by 4 bases and J by 4 bases, with 8 bases of the junction left unmatched. The DNA of the CDR3 is TGCGCCAGCAGCCCGGACAGGATGTTTTCAGATACGCAGTATTTT. As protein: CASSPDRMFSDTQYF.

The chain links TRBV18 to TRBJ1-6; 10 nucleotides agree with TRBD1. The CDR3 runs 16 residues. With V trimmed by 1 base and J by 8 bases, 5 bases remained unmatched. In germline, CDR1 is KGHSH, CDR2 LQKENI. The CDR3 nucleotides read TGTGCCAGCTCACCACAGGGACAGGGGTGGCATTCACCCCTCCACTTT. Its translation is CASSPQGQGWHSPLHF.

This clone was detected only once. The rearrangement links TRBV28 to TRBJ2-3, with a tentative D call TRBD2 (5 bases). The CDR3 covers 17 residues. Trimming pared 2 bases from V and 4 bases from J, leaving 19 bases between. Germline lookup yields CDR1 MDHEN and CDR2 SYDVKM. CDR3 coding DNA: TGTGCCAGCAGTTTAAAGTCCGGGGTCTCCTTCGCAGATACGCAGTATTTT. As protein: CASSLKSGVSFADTQYF.

The chain joins TRBV2 to TRBJ2-7; 11 bases match TRBD2. V trimming: 4 bases; J trimming: 4 bases; junction bases outside the gene matches: 3. Germline assignment: CDR1 SNHLY and CDR2 FYNNEI. The CDR3 is made up of 14 amino acids. CDR3 in amino acids: CASSVASGGYEQYF. The CDR3 bases are TGTGCCAGCAGTGTGGCTAGCGGGGGGTACGAGCAGTACTTC.

In the case of this clone: The same CDR3 is also encoded by other DNA sequences in this sample. The chain couples TRBV7-2 to TRBJ2-3, with TRBD2 matching 8 bases. The CDR3 has 15 amino acids. V trimming: 2 bases; J trimming: 2 bases; junction bases outside the gene matches: 3. CDR1 is SGHTA, CDR2 FQGNSA, per germline. The chain's CDR3 is CASSLLAGPTDTQYF. Here the CDR3 DNA reads TGTGCCAGCAGCTTATTAGCGGGGCCCACAGATACGCAGTATTTT.

The chain combines TRBV5-4 with TRBJ1-1; TRBD1 matches at 8 bases. The length of the CDR3 is 15 residues. V lost 5 bases to trimming and J lost 1 base; unmatched junction nucleotides: 7. In germline, CDR1 is SGHNT, CDR2 YYREEE (reference sequence). CDR3 sequence: CASRGTDRANTEAFF. CDR3 in DNA: TGTGCCAGCAGGGGGACGGACAGGGCGAACACTGAAGCTTTCTTT.

The chain couples TRBV6-6 to TRBJ1-5; D not resolved. V was trimmed by 2 bases and J by 8 bases, leaving 7 bases between them. CDR1 and CDR2 (germline): MNHNY, SVGAGI (reference sequence). The CDR3 is made up of 12 amino acids. In DNA, the CDR3 is TGTGCCAGCAGTTACCCTACGGAGCCCCAGCATTTT. Translating it yields CASSYPTEPQHF.

The rearrangement links TRBV5-5 to TRBJ1-2; the match to TRBD1 covers 7 bases. The CDR3 totals 16 residues. V shed 3 bases, J shed 2 bases, and the junction held 10 bases outside the gene matches. Germline loops: CDR1 SGHKS, CDR2 YYEKEE (reference sequence). The CDR3 nucleotides read TGTGCCAGCAGCTCACAGCGAGGGGGCGAAAACTATGGCTACACCTTC. It codes for CASSSQRGGENYGYTF.

This clone was counted between two and nine times. The V call is TRBV9, the J call TRBJ2-2; no firm D call. V was clipped by 4 bases and J by 8 bases, with 12 bases between them. CDR3 length equals 13 residues. Per the germline V gene, CDR1 is SGDLS and CDR2 is YYNGEE. DNA of the CDR3: TGTGCCAGCAGCTTCAACGAGAGAGGGGAGCTGTTTTTT. It translates to CASSFNERGELFF.

The genes are TRBV21-1 and TRBJ2-7; the tabulated D call, TRBD2, remains unverified against the DNA. TRBV21-1 is a pseudogene locus. The CDR3 totals 21 residues. CDR3: CASSIRESTRLAGGNSYEQYF. As DNA, the CDR3 is TGTGCCAGCAGCATTCGCGAATCTACTCGTCTAGCGGGAGGAAACTCCTACGAGCAGTACTTC.

This chain links TRBV3-1 (or the pseudogene TRBV3-2) with TRBJ2-7; 11 positions agree with TRBD2. This CDR3 is 14 amino acids long. In germline, CDR1 is LGHDT, CDR2 YNNKEL (reference sequence). V shed 3 bases, J shed 2 bases, and the junction held 0 bases outside the gene matches. DNA of the CDR3: TGTGCCAGCAGCCATAGCGGGAGGGCCTACGAGCAGTACTTC. Protein sequence: CASSHSGRAYEQYF.

V usage is TRBV28 and J usage is TRBJ1-2, with TRBD1 matching 8 bases. The CDR3 runs to 13 residues. Germline loops: CDR1 MDHEN, CDR2 SYDVKM. Unmatched junction bases numbered 3, after V lost 1 base and J lost 8 bases. Here the CDR3 reads CASSLFQGAGYTF. The CDR3 nucleotides read TGTGCCAGCAGTTTATTTCAGGGGGCGGGCTACACCTTC.

CDR3 residues: CASRTGQGNTEAFF. CDR3 nucleotide sequence: TGTGCCAGCAGGACAGGGCAGGGAAACACTGAAGCTTTCTTT. The chain has TRBV6-5 and TRBJ1-1; 7 nucleotides align to TRBD1. V gave up 6 bases and J gave up 2 bases; unmatched junction bases: 6. CDR1 and CDR2 from the germline V gene are MNHEY and SVGAGI. The CDR3 runs 14 residues.

The V and J genes are TRBV6-5 and TRBJ1-2; TRBD1 matches 8 bases. After removal of 5 bases from V and 5 bases from J, the junction contained 7 bases not matched to a gene. The CDR3 has 14 amino acids. Germline V gene sequence: CDR1 MNHEY, CDR2 SVGAGI. The CDR3 sequence: CASSPGQETYGYTF. CDR3 nucleotides: TGTGCCAGCAGTCCGGGACAGGAGACGTATGGCTACACCTTC.

This chain links TRBV19 with TRBJ2-5; 7 bases match TRBD2. J lost 3 bases, V lost 4 bases, and 11 bases had no gene match. Germline V gene sequence: CDR1 LNHDA, CDR2 SQIVND (reference sequence). This CDR3 has 16 residues. The CDR3 loop is CASSTLRTRKEETQYF. CDR3 DNA sequence: TGTGCCAGTAGTACCCTGCGGACTAGAAAGGAAGAGACCCAGTACTTC.

The V gene is TRBV7-3, the J gene TRBJ2-1; D not certain. CDR3 length: 17 amino acids. Germline V lookup: CDR1 SGHTA, CDR2 FQGTGA. Trimming stripped 0 bases from V and 3 bases from J, with 15 bases between. The CDR3, as DNA: TGTGCCAGCAGCTTAACGGTCAACAGCCTAAACTACAATGAGCAGTTCTTC. This sequence encodes CASSLTVNSLNYNEQFF.

This clone was observed a handful of times. V gene TRBV28 combines with J gene TRBJ1-2, with TRBD1 matching 10 bases. From germline, CDR1 is MDHEN and CDR2 SYDVKM. The CDR3 covers 15 residues. The junction had 8 bases not matched to a gene; V was cut back by 5 bases and J by 5 bases. CDR3 in amino acids: CASSPGGTGAYGYTF. Written as DNA, the CDR3 is TGTGCCAGCAGTCCGGGGGGGACAGGGGCTTATGGCTACACCTTC.

This clone was found once. The V gene is TRBV5-1, the J gene TRBJ2-7, with D unclear. Per the germline V gene, CDR1 is SGHRS and CDR2 is YFSETQ. The CDR3 covers 13 residues. Trimming took 4 bases from V and 1 from J, leaving 9 bases between them. CDR3 sequence reads: CASSIQLSYEQYF. The CDR3 nucleotides are TGCGCCAGCAGCATACAATTATCCTACGAGCAGTACTTC.